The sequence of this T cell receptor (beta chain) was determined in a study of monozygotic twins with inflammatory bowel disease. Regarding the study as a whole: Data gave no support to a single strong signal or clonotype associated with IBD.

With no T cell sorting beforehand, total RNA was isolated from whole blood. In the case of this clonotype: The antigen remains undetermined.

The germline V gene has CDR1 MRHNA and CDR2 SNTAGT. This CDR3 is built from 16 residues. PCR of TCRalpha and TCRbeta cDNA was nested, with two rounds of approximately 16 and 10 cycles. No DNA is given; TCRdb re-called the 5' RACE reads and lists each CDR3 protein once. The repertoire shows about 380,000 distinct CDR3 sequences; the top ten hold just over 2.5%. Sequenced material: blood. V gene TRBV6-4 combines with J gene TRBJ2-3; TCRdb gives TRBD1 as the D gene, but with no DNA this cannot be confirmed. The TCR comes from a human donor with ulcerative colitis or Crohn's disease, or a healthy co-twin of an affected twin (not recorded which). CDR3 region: CASSEWLQGGTDTQYF.